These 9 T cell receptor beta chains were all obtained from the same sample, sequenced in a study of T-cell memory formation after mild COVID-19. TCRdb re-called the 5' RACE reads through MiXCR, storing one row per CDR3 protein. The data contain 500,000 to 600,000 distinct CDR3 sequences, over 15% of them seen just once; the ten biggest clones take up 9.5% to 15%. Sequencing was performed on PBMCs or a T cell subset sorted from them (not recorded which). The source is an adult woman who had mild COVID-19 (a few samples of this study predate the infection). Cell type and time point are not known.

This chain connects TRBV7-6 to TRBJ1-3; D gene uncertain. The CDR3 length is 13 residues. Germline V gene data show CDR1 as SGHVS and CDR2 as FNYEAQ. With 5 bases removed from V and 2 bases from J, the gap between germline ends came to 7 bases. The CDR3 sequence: CASSPMTGNTIYF. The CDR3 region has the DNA TGTGCCAGCAGCCCTATGACTGGAAACACCATATATTTT. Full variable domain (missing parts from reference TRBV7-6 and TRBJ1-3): GAGVSQSPRYKVTKRGQDVALRCDPISGHVSLYWYRQALGQGPEFLTYFNYEAQQDKSGLPNDRFSAERPEGSISTLTIQRTEQRDSAMYRCASSPMTGNTIYFGEGSWLTVV.

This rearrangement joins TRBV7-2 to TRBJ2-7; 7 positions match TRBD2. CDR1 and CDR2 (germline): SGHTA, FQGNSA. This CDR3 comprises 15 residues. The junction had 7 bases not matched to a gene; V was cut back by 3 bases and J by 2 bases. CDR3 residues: CASSFGLAETYEQYF. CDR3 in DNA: TGTGCCAGCAGCTTCGGGCTAGCGGAGACCTACGAGCAGTACTTC.

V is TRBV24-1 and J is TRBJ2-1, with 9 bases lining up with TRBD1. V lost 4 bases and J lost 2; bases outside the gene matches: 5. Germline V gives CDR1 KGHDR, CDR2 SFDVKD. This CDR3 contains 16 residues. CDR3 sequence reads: CATSDRGTGTYNEQFF. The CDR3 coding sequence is TGTGCCACCAGTGACCGTGGGACAGGGACCTACAATGAGCAGTTCTTC.

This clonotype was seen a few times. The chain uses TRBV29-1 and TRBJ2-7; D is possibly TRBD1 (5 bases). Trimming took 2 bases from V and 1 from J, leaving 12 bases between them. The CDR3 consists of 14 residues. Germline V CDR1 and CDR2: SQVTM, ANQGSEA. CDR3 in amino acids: CSVERRSGSYEQYF. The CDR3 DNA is TGCAGCGTTGAACGCCGGTCAGGGTCCTACGAGCAGTACTTC.

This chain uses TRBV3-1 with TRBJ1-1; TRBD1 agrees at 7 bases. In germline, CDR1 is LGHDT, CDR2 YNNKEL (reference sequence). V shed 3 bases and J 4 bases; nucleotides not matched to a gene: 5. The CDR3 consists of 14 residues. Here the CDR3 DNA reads TGTGCCAGCAGCCATAGACAGGGAGGCACTGAAGCTTTCTTT. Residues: CASSHRQGGTEAFF. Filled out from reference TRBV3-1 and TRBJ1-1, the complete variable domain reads DTAVSQTPKYLVTQMGNDKSIKCEQNLGHDTMYWYKQDSKKFLKIMFSYNNKELIINETVPNRFSPKSPDKAHLNLHINSLELGDSAVYFCASSHRQGGTEAFFGQGTRLTVV.

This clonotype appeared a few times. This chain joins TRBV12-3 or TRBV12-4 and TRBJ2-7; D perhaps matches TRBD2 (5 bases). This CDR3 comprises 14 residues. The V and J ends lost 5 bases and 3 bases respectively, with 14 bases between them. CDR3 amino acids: CASSPGELGYEQYF. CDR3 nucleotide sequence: TGTGCCAGCAGTCCCGGGGAATTGGGCTACGAGCAGTACTTC.

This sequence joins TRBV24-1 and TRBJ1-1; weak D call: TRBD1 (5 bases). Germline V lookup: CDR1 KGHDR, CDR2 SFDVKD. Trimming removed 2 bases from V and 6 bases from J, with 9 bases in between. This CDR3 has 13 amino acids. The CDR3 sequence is CATSDWGRSEAFF. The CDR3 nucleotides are TGTGCCACCAGTGATTGGGGCCGATCTGAAGCTTTCTTT.

The CDR3 sequence: CASSLATGTYEQYF. The DNA of the CDR3 is TGTGCCAGCAGCTTGGCCACCGGGACCTACGAGCAGTACTTC. This chain links TRBV7-8 with TRBJ2-7; D is perhaps TRBD2 (5 bases). Trimming took off 3 bases at V and 2 bases at J, with 11 bases between the two ends. The CDR3 sequence is 14 residues long. Germline CDR1 reads SGHVS; CDR2 reads FQNEAQ.

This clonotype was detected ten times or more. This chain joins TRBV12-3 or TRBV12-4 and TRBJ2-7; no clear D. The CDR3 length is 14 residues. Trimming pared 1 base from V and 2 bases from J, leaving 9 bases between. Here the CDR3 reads CASSLGSPAYEQYF. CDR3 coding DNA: TGTGCCAGCAGTTTAGGATCCCCCGCCTACGAGCAGTACTTC.